This passage covers 2 T cell receptor beta chains from one sample sequenced in a study of cytomegalovirus exposure and HLA in healthy donors. The PCR was carried out with 60 Vbeta primers and 13 Jbeta primers. Libraries were prepared by immunoSEQ multiplex PCR; TCRdb keeps only in-frame clonotypes and omits some of them. The sample contains about 130,000 clones, 80% to 90% of which appear only once. Sequenced input: PBMCs. The source is a woman in her thirties or forties in good health and CMV-seropositive.

The chain recombines TRBV6-1 with TRBJ2-5; TRBD2 might be the D (6 bases). The CDR3 is 14 amino acids. CDR1 is MNHNS and CDR2 is SASEGT in the germline V gene. V was clipped by 6 bases and J by 5 bases, with 16 bases between them. For the CDR3, the DNA is TGTGCCAGCAGGGCCGGTTGGAGCGGGGAGACCCAGTACTTC. Its translation: CASRAGWSGETQYF.

This clone was detected once. The rearrangement uses TRBV5-1 and TRBJ2-1; TRBD2 agrees at 8 bases. The CDR3 runs 15 residues. Germline CDR1 SGHRS, CDR2 YFSETQ. Trimming removed 5 bases from V and 5 bases from J; junction bases left unmatched: 9. CDR3 DNA: TGCGCCAGCAGTCCGGGGGGGGAGTTCAACAATGAGCAGTTCTTC. As protein: CASSPGGEFNNEQFF.